These 29 T cell receptor beta chains came from one sample sequenced in a study of T cells in women clearing cervical HPV infection. Measured with immunoSEQ multiplex PCR; TCRdb has only the in-frame clones, and not every one. This sample's table reports 40,000 to 55,000 clones. Source material: blood buffy coat. These TCRs come from a woman aged 18 to 75 with a cervical HPV16 infection that either progressed to CIN3+ or cleared (not recorded which).

Remarks on this clone: The sequence runs out 3 residues before the end of the CDR3; the remainder is reconstructed from the germline J gene. The chain recombines TRBV5-1 with TRBJ1-2, with no clear D. Germline loops: CDR1 SGHRS, CDR2 YFSETQ. The CDR3 contains 13 residues. Trimming shortened V by 4 bases and J by 2 bases, and 9 bases separated the two germline ends. The part of the CDR3 DNA that was read is TGCGCCAGCAGCCCGGTTACGAACTATGGC. As protein: CASSPVTNYG. The CDR3 as a whole reads CASSPVTNYGYTF.

On this clone: The read finishes 3 residues shy of the CDR3 end, and the germline J gene is used to complete it. V gene TRBV9 combines with J gene TRBJ2-1; the match to TRBD2 covers 8 bases. CDR1 is SGDLS and CDR2 is YYNGEE in the germline V gene. This CDR3 has 14 residues. Trimming took 3 bases from V and 8 from J; bases not matched to a gene: 7. CDR3: CASSDGTSFHEQFF. The CDR3 bases that were read are TGTGCCAGCAGCGACGGGACTAGTTTCCATGAG.

As for this clone: The read finishes 3 residues shy of the CDR3 end, and the germline J gene is used to complete it. J is TRBJ2-5 and V is TRBV6-2 or TRBV6-3; 9 positions agree with TRBD2. The CDR3 is 17 amino acids. The trim removed 7 bases at V and 4 bases at J, leaving 16 bases unmatched. CDR1 and CDR2 (germline): MNHEY, SVGEGT. The sequenced CDR3 bases are TGTGCCAGCACCAAAGAACTAAGCGGGGGGCCGGGAGAGACC. It translates to CASTKELSGGPGET. The whole CDR3 reads CASTKELSGGPGETQYF.

A word on this clone: The read gets to within 3 residues of the CDR3 end, and the germline J gene fills in the rest. This chain connects TRBV10-3 to TRBJ1-1, with 10 bases fitting TRBD1. Germline V gene data show CDR1 as ENHRY and CDR2 as SYGVKD. The J segment lost 5 bases and the V segment lost 3 bases, leaving 6 bases of the junction unmatched. The CDR3 runs to 15 residues. CDR3 sequence: CAISERDRGRTEAFF. The covered CDR3 bases are TGTGCCATCAGTGAACGGGACAGGGGAAGGACTGAA.

For this clone: Sequencing ends 3 residues short of the CDR3 end; the germline J gene provides the rest. The V and J genes are TRBV6-2 or TRBV6-3 and TRBJ2-3, with 7 nucleotides matching TRBD2. This CDR3 has 16 amino acids. Germline V gene sequence: CDR1 MNHEY, CDR2 SVGEGT. CDR3 amino acids: CASSYSREGSNQPQYF. CDR3 DNA, as far as it was read: TGTGCCAGCAGTTACTCCAGGGAGGGGAGCAATCAGCCG.

CDR3 DNA, as far as it was read: TGCGCCAGCAGCCAAGCAGGACAAGAGAGCTATGGC. It yields the protein CASSQAGQESYG. The whole CDR3 sequence reads CASSQAGQESYGYTF. This chain links TRBV4-1 with TRBJ1-2; D possibly corresponds to TRBD1 (5 bases). The read ends 3 residues early relative to the CDR3; the germline J gene fills the gap. Germline-derived CDR1 and CDR2 are MGHRA and YSYEKL. The CDR3 contains 15 residues. The V and J ends lost 1 base and 4 bases respectively, with 13 bases between them.

Concerning this clone: The CDR3 is cut off 3 residues early in the read; its end comes from the germline J gene. The J gene is TRBJ2-5, the V gene TRBV20-1, with D possibly matching TRBD2 (6 bases). V lost 0 bases and J 5 bases, leaving 13 bases between the germline ends. The CDR3 totals 14 residues. CDR1 is DFQATT and CDR2 is SNEGSKA in the germline V gene (reference sequence). CDR3 region: CSARDLRGTETQYF. Incomplete CDR3 DNA: TGCAGTGCTAGAGATCTGCGGGGTACGGAGACC.

A remark on this clone: The read ends 3 residues before the CDR3 terminus; that terminus is restored from the germline J gene. This sequence joins TRBV20-1 and TRBJ2-7, with 7 bases lining up with TRBD1. There are 14 residues in the CDR3. Trimming cost V 1 base and J 6 bases; bases outside gene matches: 9. CDR1 DFQATT and CDR2 SNEGSKA come from the germline V gene (reference sequence). The chain's CDR3 is CSARAETGLSEQYF. The part of the CDR3 DNA that was read is TGCAGTGCTAGAGCCGAGACAGGGTTGAGCGAG.

With regard to this clone: The CDR3 end lies 3 residues beyond the end of the read and is filled in from the germline J gene. J is TRBJ2-3 and V is TRBV11-2; the D is unclear. Germline assignment: CDR1 SGHAT and CDR2 FQNNGV. CDR3 size: 13 residues. CDR3 bases read: TGTGCCAGCAGCCCCGACCAGCGTAGGACG. Translated: CASSPDQRRT. The entire CDR3 protein is CASSPDQRRTQYF.

Comments on this clone: From the germline J gene comes the end of the CDR3, since the read stops 3 residues before it. The chain carries TRBV6-1 and TRBJ2-7; D not resolved. Per the germline V gene, CDR1 is MNHNS and CDR2 is SASEGT. The CDR3 contains 13 residues. V lost 1 base to trimming and J lost 0 bases, with 4 bases between them. CDR3 bases read: TGTGCCAGCAGTGAAGGGCTCTCCTACGAG. Encoded protein: CASSEGLSYE. The complete CDR3 reads CASSEGLSYEQYF.

The sequenced part of the CDR3 DNA is TGTGCCAGCAGTTTGAGGCGGTTCCAAGAGACC. It yields the protein CASSLRRFQET. The whole CDR3 sequence reads CASSLRRFQETQYF. The chain employs TRBV12-3 or TRBV12-4 and TRBJ2-5; D not certain. The DNA ends 3 residues before the CDR3 does, and the rest of the CDR3 is filled in from the germline J gene. Deletions cut 3 bases from V and 1 base from J, with 9 bases between. CDR3 length: 14 residues.

Points on this clone: The sequenced fragment ends 3 residues before the CDR3 boundary, so the rest is inferred from the germline J gene. Other DNA variants within this sample encode the same CDR3. The V call is TRBV5-4, the J call TRBJ1-2; no clear D gene. This CDR3 is 12 amino acids long. Germline lookup yields CDR1 SGHNT and CDR2 YYREEE (reference sequence). V was cut by 0 bases and J by 4 bases, with 4 bases left in between. The part of the CDR3 DNA that was read is TGTGCCAGCAGCTTGGACAGCTATGGC. This gives the protein CASSLDSYG. The full CDR3 sequence reads CASSLDSYGYTF.

A word on this clone: The read halts 3 residues ahead of the CDR3 end, with the missing end drawn from the germline J gene. The rearrangement uses TRBV28 and TRBJ1-5; D may be TRBD1 (6 bases). Germline V gives CDR1 MDHEN, CDR2 SYDVKM. The CDR3 spans 14 residues. The DNA read from the CDR3 is TGTGCCAGCACCCGCAGGGGACTAATCAGCCCC. Protein product: CASTRRGLISP. The CDR3 reads in full as CASTRRGLISPQHF.

On this clone itself: Coverage ceases 3 residues before the CDR3 finishes, and the germline J gene fills in the end. The chain is built from TRBV18 and TRBJ1-1; 9 nucleotides match TRBD1. CDR3 size: 18 residues. V was pared by 2 bases and J by 2 bases, with 12 bases of the junction left unmatched. Per germline, CDR1 KGHSH and CDR2 LQKENI. The CDR3 sequence is CASSPRVGTGGVNTEAFF. The CDR3 bases that were read are TGTGCCAGCTCACCAAGAGTCGGTACAGGGGGCGTCAACACTGAA.

With regard to this clone: The read comes to an end 3 residues before the CDR3 does, leaving the germline J gene to fill in the end. V is TRBV2 and J is TRBJ2-5, with a possible D match to TRBD2 (6 bases). Germline lookup yields CDR1 SNHLY and CDR2 FYNNEI. The V end lost 8 bases, the J end lost 2 bases, and 12 bases lay between the germline ends. The CDR3 loop spans 13 amino acids. The CDR3 sequence: CASGMEGQETQYF. CDR3 bases read: TGTGCCAGCGGTATGGAGGGGCAAGAGACC.

Comments on this clone: The sequenced fragment ends 3 residues before the CDR3 boundary, so the rest is inferred from the germline J gene. V and J are TRBV20-1 and TRBJ2-1, with D hard to call. V was pared by 3 bases and J by 0 bases, with 6 bases between. CDR3 size: 13 residues. Germline assignment: CDR1 DFQATT and CDR2 SNEGSKA (reference sequence). The sequenced part of the CDR3 DNA is TGCAGTGCTAGGAGCGTCTCCTACAATGAG. Its translation: CSARSVSYNE. The CDR3 reads in full as CSARSVSYNEQFF.

The part of the CDR3 DNA that was read is TGTGCCAGCAGCTCTGGGACAGGGGGAGCCGGGGAG. Its translation is CASSSGTGGAGE. The whole CDR3 region reads CASSSGTGGAGELFF. The chain joins TRBV5-4 to TRBJ2-2; 11 nucleotides align to TRBD1. The read falls 3 residues short of the CDR3 end, and the missing part is taken from the germline J gene. This CDR3 spans 15 amino acids. J was trimmed by 6 bases and V by 3 bases; bases with no gene match: 4. The germline gives CDR1 SGHNT, CDR2 YYREEE (reference sequence).

For this clone: The CDR3 goes on 3 residues after the read ends, and that part is filled in from the germline J gene. This rearrangement joins TRBV5-1 to TRBJ2-7, with D unclear. The CDR3 sequence is 12 residues long. Trimming pared 0 bases from V and 2 bases from J, leaving 3 bases between. Germline CDR1 is SGHRS and CDR2 is YFSETQ. CDR3 DNA, as far as it was read: TGCGCCAGCAGCTTGGACACCTACGAG. Translation gives CASSLDTYE. The entire CDR3 sequence reads CASSLDTYEQYF.

Worth noting for this clone: From the germline J gene comes the end of the CDR3, since the read stops 3 residues before it. The gene calls are TRBV6-4 and TRBJ2-3; possible D gene TRBD2, 6 bases. The CDR3 loop spans 15 amino acids. V gave up 3 bases and J gave up 3 bases, with 13 bases separating them. CDR1 MRHNA and CDR2 SNTAGT come from the germline V gene. The CDR3 loop reads CASSEVAASTDTQYF. CDR3 DNA (partial): TGTGCCAGCAGTGAAGTAGCGGCGTCTACAGATACG.

For this clone: The read finishes 3 residues shy of the CDR3 end, and the germline J gene is used to complete it. J is TRBJ2-3 and V is TRBV5-1; 7 bases align to TRBD2. In germline, CDR1 is SGHRS, CDR2 YFSETQ. This CDR3 has 15 amino acids. The CDR3 DNA, read in part, is TGCGCCAGCAGCTTGGGAACTGGGGGGGAAGAGACG. Amino acid sequence: CASSLGTGGEET. The CDR3 as a whole reads CASSLGTGGEETQYF.

The CDR3 loop is CASSQDEIRGKTQYF. Partial CDR3 DNA: TGTGCCAGCAGCCAAGACGAGATTAGGGGAAAGACC. The chain links TRBV14 to TRBJ2-5; possibly TRBD1 for D (5 bases). The CDR3 end lies 3 residues beyond the end of the read and is filled in from the germline J gene. V dropped 0 bases and J dropped 6 bases, with 14 bases sitting between them. Germline CDR1 and CDR2: SGHDN and FVKESK. This CDR3 has 15 residues.

About this clone: The read halts 3 residues ahead of the CDR3 end, with the missing end drawn from the germline J gene. V gene TRBV5-1 combines with J gene TRBJ2-6; 13 positions agree with TRBD2. The ends lost 4 bases at V and 0 bases at J; junction bases unmatched: 4. CDR3 length: 18 residues. Germline CDR1 and CDR2: SGHRS and YFSETQ. CDR3 protein: CASSIGTSGASGANVLTF. The CDR3 DNA, read in part, is TGCGCCAGCAGCATAGGGACTAGCGGGGCCTCTGGGGCCAACGTC.

As for this clone: The CDR3 end is not reached by the read, which stops 3 residues before it; the germline J gene fills it in. V gene TRBV2 combines with J gene TRBJ2-1; D is perhaps TRBD1 (5 bases). CDR1 and CDR2 from the germline V gene are SNHLY and FYNNEI. The CDR3 is made up of 12 amino acids. Deletions cut 7 bases from V and 4 bases from J, with 8 bases between. The DNA read from the CDR3 is TGTGCCAGCAACGACAGATACAATGAG. Amino acids: CASNDRYNE. The whole CDR3 region reads CASNDRYNEQFF.

Concerning this clone: The read ends 3 residues before the CDR3 terminus; that terminus is restored from the germline J gene. The chain carries TRBV9 and TRBJ2-4; D gene ambiguous. Per germline, CDR1 SGDLS and CDR2 YYNGEE. There are 13 residues in the CDR3. V dropped 4 bases and J dropped 6 bases, with 11 bases sitting between them. The CDR3 protein is CASSPSTRNIQYF. The covered CDR3 bases are TGTGCCAGCAGCCCTAGTACCCGAAACATT. The whole variable domain, filled in from reference TRBV9 and TRBJ2-4, reads DSGVTQTPKHLITATGQRVTLRCSPRSGDLSVYWYQQSLDQGLQFLIQYYNGEERAKGNILERFSAQQFPDLHSELNLSSLELGDSALYFCASSPSTRNIQYFGAGTRLSVL.

A remark on this clone: The missing CDR3 end, 3 residues past where the read stops, is filled in from the germline J gene. The rearrangement uses TRBV4-1 and TRBJ2-5; D not certain. Trimming pared 0 bases from V and 5 bases from J, leaving 16 bases between. This CDR3 comprises 16 residues. CDR1 and CDR2 from the germline V gene are MGHRA and YSYEKL. The sequenced part of the CDR3 DNA is TGCGCCAGCAGCCAAGAGTCGCCCCTAGATGGTGAGACC. The encoded protein is CASSQESPLDGET. The CDR3 reads in full as CASSQESPLDGETQYF.

Remarks on this clone: The read gets to within 3 residues of the CDR3 end, and the germline J gene fills in the rest. V gene TRBV2 combines with J gene TRBJ2-3, with 8 bases aligning to TRBD1. The CDR3 has 15 residues. CDR1 and CDR2 (germline): SNHLY, FYNNEI. Trimming at V came to 7 bases and at J to 1 base, leaving 7 bases not matched to a gene. The CDR3 spells CASKVEDRGTDTQYF. The CDR3 bases that were read are TGTGCCAGCAAAGTCGAGGACAGGGGCACAGATACG.

A word on this clone: The CDR3 end lies 3 residues beyond the end of the read and is filled in from the germline J gene. The chain uses TRBV5-5 and TRBJ2-6; D unclear. Trimming shortened V by 1 base and J by 4 bases, and 9 bases separated the two germline ends. The CDR3 has 15 residues. From germline, CDR1 is SGHKS and CDR2 YYEKEE (reference sequence). CDR3 sequence reads: CASSLKGPGANVLTF. CDR3 bases read: TGTGCCAGCAGCTTGAAAGGGCCCGGGGCCAACGTC.

Concerning this clone itself: Sequencing ends 3 residues short of the CDR3 end; the germline J gene provides the rest. This sequence joins TRBV12-3 or TRBV12-4 and TRBJ1-6, with 7 bases that match TRBD1. This CDR3 is built from 15 residues. V lost 4 bases and J lost 6; bases outside the gene matches: 6. CDR3 DNA, as far as it was read: TGTGCCAGCAGTTCACAGGGGCCTTTTAATTCACCC. Protein sequence: CASSSQGPFNSP. The CDR3 reads in full as CASSSQGPFNSPLHF.

Notes on this clone: The sequenced fragment ends 3 residues before the CDR3 boundary, so the rest is inferred from the germline J gene. The chain carries TRBV18 and TRBJ2-4, with 10 bases fitting TRBD1. The germline CDR1 and CDR2 sequences are KGHSH and LQKENI. CDR3 size: 16 residues. CDR3 sequence: CASSPSGTGANYGQYF. CDR3 bases read: TGTGCCAGCTCCCCGTCCGGGACAGGGGCTAACTATGGT.